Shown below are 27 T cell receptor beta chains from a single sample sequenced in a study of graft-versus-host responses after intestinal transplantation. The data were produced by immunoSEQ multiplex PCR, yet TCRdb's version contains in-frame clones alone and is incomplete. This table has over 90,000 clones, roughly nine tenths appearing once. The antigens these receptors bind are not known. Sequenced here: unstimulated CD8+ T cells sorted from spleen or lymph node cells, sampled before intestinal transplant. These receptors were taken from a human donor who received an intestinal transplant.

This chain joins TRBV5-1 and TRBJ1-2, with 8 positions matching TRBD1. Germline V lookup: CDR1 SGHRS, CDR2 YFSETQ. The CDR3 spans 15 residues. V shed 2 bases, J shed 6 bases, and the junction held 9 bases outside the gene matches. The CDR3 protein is CASSFGTGQLDGYTF. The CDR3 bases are TGCGCCAGCAGCTTTGGGACAGGCCAACTCGATGGCTACACCTTC.

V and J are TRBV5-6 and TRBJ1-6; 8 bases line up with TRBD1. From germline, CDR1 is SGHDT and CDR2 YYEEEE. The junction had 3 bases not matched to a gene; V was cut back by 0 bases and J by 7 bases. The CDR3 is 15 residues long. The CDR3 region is CASSLGTGNNSPLHF. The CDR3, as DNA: TGTGCCAGCAGCTTGGGGACAGGGAACAATTCACCCCTCCACTTT. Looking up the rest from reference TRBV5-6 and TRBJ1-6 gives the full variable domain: DAGVTQSPTHLIKTRGQQVTLRCSPKSGHDTVSWYQQALGQGPQFIFQYYEEEERQRGNFPDRFSGHQFPNYSSELNVNALLLGDSALYLCASSLGTGNNSPLHFGNGTRLTVT.

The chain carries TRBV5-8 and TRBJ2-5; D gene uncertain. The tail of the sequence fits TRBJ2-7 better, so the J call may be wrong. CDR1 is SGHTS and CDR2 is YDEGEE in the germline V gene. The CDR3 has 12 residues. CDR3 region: CASTMRSYEQYF. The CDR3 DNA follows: TGTGCCAGCACTATGCGGAGTTACGAGCAGTACTTC.

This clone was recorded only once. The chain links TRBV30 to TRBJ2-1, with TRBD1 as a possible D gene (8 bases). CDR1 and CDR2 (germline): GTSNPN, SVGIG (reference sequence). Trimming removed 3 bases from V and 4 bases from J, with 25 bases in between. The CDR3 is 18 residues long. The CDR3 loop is CAWSYLGGQGATYNEQFF. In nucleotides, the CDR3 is TGTGCCTGGAGCTACCTGGGAGGGCAGGGGGCGACTTACAATGAGCAGTTCTTC.

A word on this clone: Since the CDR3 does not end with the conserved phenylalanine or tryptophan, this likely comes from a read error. The CDR3 region is CASSLLTSGEQYL. The CDR3, as DNA: TGTGCCAGCAGCTTATTGACGAGCGGGGAGCAGTACCTC. V gene TRBV13 combines with J gene TRBJ2-7; possible D gene TRBD2, 6 bases. The CDR3 covers 13 residues. The V and J ends lost 2 bases and 7 bases respectively, with 12 bases between them. The germline V gene encodes CDR1 PRHDT and CDR2 FYEKMQ (reference sequence).

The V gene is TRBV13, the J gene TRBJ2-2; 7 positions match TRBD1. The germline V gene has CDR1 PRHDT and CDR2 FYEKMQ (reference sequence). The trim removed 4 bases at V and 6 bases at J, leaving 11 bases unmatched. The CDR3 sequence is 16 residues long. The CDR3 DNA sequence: TGTGCCAGCAGCTCGCGACAGGGTTCCGAGGCCGGGGAGCTGTTTTTT. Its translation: CASSSRQGSEAGELFF.

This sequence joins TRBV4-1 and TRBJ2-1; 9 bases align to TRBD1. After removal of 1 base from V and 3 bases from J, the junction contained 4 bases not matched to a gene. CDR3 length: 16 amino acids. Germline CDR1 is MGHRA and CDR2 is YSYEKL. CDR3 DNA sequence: TGCGCCAGCAGCCAAGGACAGGGGGGAGACTACAATGAGCAGTTCTTC. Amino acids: CASSQGQGGDYNEQFF.

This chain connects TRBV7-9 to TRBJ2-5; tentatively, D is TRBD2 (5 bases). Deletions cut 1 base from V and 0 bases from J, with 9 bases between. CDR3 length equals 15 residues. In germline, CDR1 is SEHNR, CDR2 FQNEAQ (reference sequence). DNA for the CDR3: TGTGCCAGCAGCTTAGGGGAGCGTTACCAAGAGACCCAGTACTTC. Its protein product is CASSLGERYQETQYF.

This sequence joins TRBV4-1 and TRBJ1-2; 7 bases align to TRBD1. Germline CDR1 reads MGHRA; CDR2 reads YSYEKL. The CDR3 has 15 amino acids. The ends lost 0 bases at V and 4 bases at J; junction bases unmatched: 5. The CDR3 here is CASSQEGGLIYGYTF. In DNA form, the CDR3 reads TGCGCCAGCAGCCAAGAAGGGGGCCTGATCTATGGCTACACCTTC.

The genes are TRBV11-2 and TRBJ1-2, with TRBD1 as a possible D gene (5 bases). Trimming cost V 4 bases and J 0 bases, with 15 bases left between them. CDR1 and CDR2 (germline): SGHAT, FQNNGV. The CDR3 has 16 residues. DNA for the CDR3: TGTGCCAGCAGCTCAGTGGGGGGGGAAGCTAACTATGGCTACACCTTC. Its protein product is CASSSVGGEANYGYTF.

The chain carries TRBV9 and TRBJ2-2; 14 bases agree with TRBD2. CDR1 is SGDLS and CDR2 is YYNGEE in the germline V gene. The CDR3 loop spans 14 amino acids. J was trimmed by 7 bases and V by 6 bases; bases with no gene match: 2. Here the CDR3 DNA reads TGTGCCAGCACCGGGACTAGCGGGAGCGGGGAGCTGTTTTTT. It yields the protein CASTGTSGSGELFF.

Here the CDR3 reads CASRGLDVEETQYF. CDR3 nucleotides: TGTGCCAGCAGGGGACTAGATGTAGAAGAGACCCAGTACTTC. The chain employs TRBV27 and TRBJ2-5; 8 bases fit TRBD2. V shed 6 bases and J 3 bases; nucleotides not matched to a gene: 6. Germline V gene data show CDR1 as MNHEY and CDR2 as SMNVEV (reference sequence). The CDR3 is 14 residues long.

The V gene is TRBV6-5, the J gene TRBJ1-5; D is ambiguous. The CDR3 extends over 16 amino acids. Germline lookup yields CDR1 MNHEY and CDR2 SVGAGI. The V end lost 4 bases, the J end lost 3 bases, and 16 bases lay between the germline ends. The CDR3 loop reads CASSSPTGGYNQPQHF. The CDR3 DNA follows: TGTGCCAGCAGTTCCCCCACGGGAGGATACAATCAGCCCCAGCATTTT.

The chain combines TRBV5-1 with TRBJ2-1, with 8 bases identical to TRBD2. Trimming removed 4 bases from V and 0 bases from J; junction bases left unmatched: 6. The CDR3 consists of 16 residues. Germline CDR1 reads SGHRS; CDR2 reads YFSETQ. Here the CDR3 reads CASSTAGADSYNEQFF. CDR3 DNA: TGCGCCAGCAGCACAGCGGGAGCGGACTCCTACAATGAGCAGTTCTTC.

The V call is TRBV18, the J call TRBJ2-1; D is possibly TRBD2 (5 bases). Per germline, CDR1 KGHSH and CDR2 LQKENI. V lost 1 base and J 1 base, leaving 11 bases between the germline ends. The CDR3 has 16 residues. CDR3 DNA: TGTGCCAGCTCACCACTAGGCCGGGGATCCTACAATGAGCAGTTCTTC. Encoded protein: CASSPLGRGSYNEQFF.

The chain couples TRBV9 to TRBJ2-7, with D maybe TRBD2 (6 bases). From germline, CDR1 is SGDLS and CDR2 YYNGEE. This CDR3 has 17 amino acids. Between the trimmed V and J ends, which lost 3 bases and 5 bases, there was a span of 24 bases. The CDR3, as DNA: TGTGCCAGCAGCGCAGACCCGGGGGTTGGAAGGGTCAACGAGCAGTACTTC. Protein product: CASSADPGVGRVNEQYF.

The CDR3 nucleotides read TGTGCCAGCAGTTTAGGGACTAGCGACCACACAGATACGCAGTATTTT. Its translation is CASSLGTSDHTDTQYF. The V call is TRBV28, the J call TRBJ2-3; 10 bases agree with TRBD2. The CDR3 totals 16 residues. Looked up from germline, CDR1 is MDHEN and CDR2 is SYDVKM. V shed 2 bases and J 2 bases; nucleotides not matched to a gene: 4.

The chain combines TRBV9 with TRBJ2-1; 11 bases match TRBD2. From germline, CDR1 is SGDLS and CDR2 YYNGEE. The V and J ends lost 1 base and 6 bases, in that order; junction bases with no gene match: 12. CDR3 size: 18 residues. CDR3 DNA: TGTGCCAGCAGCGTACTAGATTATAGCGGGAGGGCCCTCAATGAGCAGTTCTTC. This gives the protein CASSVLDYSGRALNEQFF.

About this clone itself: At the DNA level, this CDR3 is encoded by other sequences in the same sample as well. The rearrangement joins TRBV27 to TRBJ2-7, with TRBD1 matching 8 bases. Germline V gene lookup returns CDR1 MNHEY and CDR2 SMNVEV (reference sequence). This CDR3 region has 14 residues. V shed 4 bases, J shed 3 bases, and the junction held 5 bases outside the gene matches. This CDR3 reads CASSSGTGDYEQYF. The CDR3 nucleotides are TGTGCCAGCAGTTCCGGGACAGGTGACTACGAGCAGTACTTC.

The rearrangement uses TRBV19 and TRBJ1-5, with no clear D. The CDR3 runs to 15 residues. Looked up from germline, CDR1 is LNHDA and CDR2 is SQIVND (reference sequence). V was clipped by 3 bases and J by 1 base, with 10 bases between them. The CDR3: CASSMSSGSNQPQHF. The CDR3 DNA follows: TGTGCCAGTAGTATGAGTTCCGGGAGCAATCAGCCCCAGCATTTT.

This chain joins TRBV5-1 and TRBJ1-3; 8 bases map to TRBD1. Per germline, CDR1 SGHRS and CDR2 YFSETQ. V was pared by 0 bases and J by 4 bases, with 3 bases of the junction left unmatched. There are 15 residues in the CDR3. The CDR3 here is CASSLGTGTGNTIYF. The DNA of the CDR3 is TGCGCCAGCAGCTTGGGGACAGGGACCGGAAACACCATATATTTT.

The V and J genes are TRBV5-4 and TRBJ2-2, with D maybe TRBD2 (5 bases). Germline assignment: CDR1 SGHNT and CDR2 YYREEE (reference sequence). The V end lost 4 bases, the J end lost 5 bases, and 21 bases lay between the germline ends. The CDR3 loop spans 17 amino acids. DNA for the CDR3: TGTGCCAGCAGCGCCGGGGATCCCCCCGAAGGTACCGGGGAGCTGTTTTTT. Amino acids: CASSAGDPPEGTGELFF.

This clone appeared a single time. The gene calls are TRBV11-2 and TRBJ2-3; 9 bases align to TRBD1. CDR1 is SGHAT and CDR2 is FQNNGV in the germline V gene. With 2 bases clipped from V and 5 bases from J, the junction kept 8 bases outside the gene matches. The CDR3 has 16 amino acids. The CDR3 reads CASSLHWDRVGDTQYF. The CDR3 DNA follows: TGTGCCAGCAGCTTACACTGGGACAGGGTGGGAGATACGCAGTATTTT.

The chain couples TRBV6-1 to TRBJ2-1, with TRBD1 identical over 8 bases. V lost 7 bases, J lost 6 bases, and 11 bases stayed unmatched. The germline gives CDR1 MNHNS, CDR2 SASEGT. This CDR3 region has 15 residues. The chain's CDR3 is CASTLDRVEVNEQFF. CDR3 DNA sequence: TGTGCCAGCACCCTGGACAGGGTGGAGGTCAATGAGCAGTTCTTC.

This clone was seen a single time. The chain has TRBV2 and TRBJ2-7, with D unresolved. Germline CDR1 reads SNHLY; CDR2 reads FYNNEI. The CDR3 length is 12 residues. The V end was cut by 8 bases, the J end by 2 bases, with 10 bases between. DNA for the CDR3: TGTGCCAGCCTGACTGAAACCTACGAGCAGTACTTC. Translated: CASLTETYEQYF.

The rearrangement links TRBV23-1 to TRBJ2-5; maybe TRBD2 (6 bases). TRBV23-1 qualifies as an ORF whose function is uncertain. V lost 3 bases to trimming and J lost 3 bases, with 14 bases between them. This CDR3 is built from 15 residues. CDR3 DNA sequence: TGCGCCAGCAGTCACCGAGACTGGGGGGAAGAGACCCAGTACTTC. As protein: CASSHRDWGEETQYF.

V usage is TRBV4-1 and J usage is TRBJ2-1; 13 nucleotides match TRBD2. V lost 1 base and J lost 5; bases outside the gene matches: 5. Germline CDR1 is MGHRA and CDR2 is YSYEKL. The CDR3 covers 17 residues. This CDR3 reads CASSQVLAGGSDNEQFF. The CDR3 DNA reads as TGCGCCAGCAGCCAAGTACTAGCGGGGGGGTCCGACAATGAGCAGTTCTTC.